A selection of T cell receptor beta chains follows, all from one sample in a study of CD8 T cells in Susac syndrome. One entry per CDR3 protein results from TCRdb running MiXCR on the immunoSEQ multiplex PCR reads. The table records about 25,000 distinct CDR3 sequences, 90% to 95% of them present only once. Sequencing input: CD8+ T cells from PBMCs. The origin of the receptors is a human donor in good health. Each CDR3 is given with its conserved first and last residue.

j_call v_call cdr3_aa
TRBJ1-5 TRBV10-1 CASNNTDRYSNQPQHF
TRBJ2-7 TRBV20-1 CSAQGEGGFEQYF
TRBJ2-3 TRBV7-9 CASTSPGEDTQYF
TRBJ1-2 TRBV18 CASSPGRGYTF
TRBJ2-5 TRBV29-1 CSVTSTSSVERYF
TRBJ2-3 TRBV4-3 CASSQVGDTDTQYF
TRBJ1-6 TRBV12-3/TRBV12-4 CASSRFGPGRRPLHF
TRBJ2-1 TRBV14 CASSQRVAVPYNEQFF
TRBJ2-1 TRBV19 CASSFRLAGTYNEQFF
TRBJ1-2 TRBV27 CASSSRDSLNYGYTF
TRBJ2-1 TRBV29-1 CSVHRAKGEQFF
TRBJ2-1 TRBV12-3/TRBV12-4 CASSARTGYNEQFF
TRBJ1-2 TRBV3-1 CASSPGTGIYGYTF
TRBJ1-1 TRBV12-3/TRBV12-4 CASSYGTGDTEAFF
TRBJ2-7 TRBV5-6 CASSLEGGNEQYF
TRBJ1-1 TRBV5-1 CASSLEMQGSTEAFF
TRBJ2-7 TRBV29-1 CSVFDDRWSYEQYF
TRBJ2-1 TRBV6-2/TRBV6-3 CATQEGGYEQFF
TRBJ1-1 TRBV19 CASSIPPNTEAFF
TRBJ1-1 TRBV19 CASSLQGDTEAFF
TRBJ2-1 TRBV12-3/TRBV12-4 CASSLVNYNEQFF
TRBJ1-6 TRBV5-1 CASSPGTGLRDYNSPLHF
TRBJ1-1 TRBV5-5 CASSLYRTANTEAFF
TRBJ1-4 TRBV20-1 CSARDLTDNEKLFF
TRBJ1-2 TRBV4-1 CASSKGQGAAGGYTF
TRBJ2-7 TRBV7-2 CASSFGRTHLNSYEQYF
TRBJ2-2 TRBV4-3 CASSQDYPFGGELFF
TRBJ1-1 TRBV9 CASSVVGGGNTEAFF
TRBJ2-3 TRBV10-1 CASSESGTVQGTDTQYF
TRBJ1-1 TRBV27 CASSWRGRGTEAFF
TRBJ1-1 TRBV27 CASSSPRVTEAFF
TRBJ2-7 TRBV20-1 CSARGPGTSGLSSSYEQYF
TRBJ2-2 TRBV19 CASSMKEEELFF
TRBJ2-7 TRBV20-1 CSARDLRGHSYEQYF
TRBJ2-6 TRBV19 CASLGRGFSSGANVLTF
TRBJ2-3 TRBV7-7 CASSLDYTDTQYF
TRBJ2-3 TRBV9 CASSVEVGQSTDTQYF
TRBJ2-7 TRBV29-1 CSVETAGGSGYEQYF
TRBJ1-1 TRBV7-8 CASSSGGSTEAFF
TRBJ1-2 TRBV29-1 CSYHGIPEAKGYGYTF